These T cell receptor beta chains were read from a single sample in a study of shared clonotypes between healthy human individuals. The data were produced by immunoSEQ multiplex PCR, yet TCRdb's version contains in-frame clones alone and is incomplete. This table holds about 2,200,000 clones, 85% to 95% found once. Sequenced material: naive CD8+ T cells from PBMCs. These receptors came from a man younger than 35 in good health. Some clones in this sample may be carry-over from other donors' samples. CDR3s include the opening cysteine and the closing phenylalanine or tryptophan. Fields, in order: clone size, V gene, J gene, CDR3 length, D gene, CDR3 DNA, CDR3 protein. The D gene is left open where the match is weak. Expanded clones are given a class, and other clones once, few, many or no size at all.

-	TRBV27	TRBJ2-5	14	TRBD2	TGTGCCAGCAGACGGCTAGCGGGACAAGAGACCCAGTACTTC	CASRRLAGQETQYF
-	TRBV4-2	TRBJ2-1	14	-	TGTGCCAGCAGCCAAGAAGTCTCCTACAATGAGCAGTTCTTC	CASSQEVSYNEQFF
-	TRBV7-9	TRBJ2-7	12	-	TGTGCCAGCAGCCCGAGTTTTGGAGAGCAGTACTTC	CASSPSFGEQYF
-	TRBV19	TRBJ2-7	15	TRBD2	TGTGCCAGTAGTATAGAACTAGCGGGACCTTACGAGCAGTACTTC	CASSIELAGPYEQYF
-	TRBV5-6	TRBJ1-4	15	TRBD1	TGTGCCAGCAGCAGTCGGGACAGGTCGATTGGAAAACTGTTTTTT	CASSSRDRSIGKLFF
-	TRBV7-6	TRBJ1-5	16	-	TGTGCCAGCAGCCCCGGGGCGGGTAGCGGCAATCAGCCCCAGCATTTT	CASSPGAGSGNQPQHF
once	TRBV7-2	TRBJ1-1	15	TRBD1	TGTGCCAGCAGCTGGTGGGACAGCTTGAACACTGAAGCTTTCTTT	CASSWWDSLNTEAFF
-	TRBV9	TRBJ2-1	14	TRBD1	TGTGCCAGCAGCGTAGAGGGACAGTACAATGAGCAGTTCTTC	CASSVEGQYNEQFF
-	TRBV6-1	TRBJ1-4	18	-	TGTGCCAGCAGTCAAGAGACTCTCCGGGGGTGGGATAATGAAAAACTGTTTTTT	CASSQETLRGWDNEKLFF
-	TRBV11-2	TRBJ2-6	15	-	TGTGCCAGCAGCTTATGGGGGCCTGGGGCCAACGTCCTGACTTTC	CASSLWGPGANVLTF
-	TRBV6-1	TRBJ2-7	13	-	TGTGCCAGCAGTGCGGCCCTCTCCTACGAGCAGTACTTC	CASSAALSYEQYF
-	TRBV27	TRBJ2-7	14	-	TGTGCCAGCAGTTTATCCCCCCTGTCCTACGAGCAGTACTTC	CASSLSPLSYEQYF
once	TRBV11-2	TRBJ2-7	16	TRBD2	TGTGCCAGCAGCTCTTCTAGCGGGAGGTTTGCCTACGAGCAGTACTTC	CASSSSSGRFAYEQYF
-	TRBV7-2	TRBJ1-1	16	TRBD1	TGTGCCAGCAGCTCAGTACTCTTGACAGGGGACACTGAAGCTTTCTTT	CASSSVLLTGDTEAFF
-	TRBV27	TRBJ2-7	17	TRBD2	TGTGCCAGCAGTTTAGATGCTCCGCGGGAGGGAGGCTACGAGCAGTACTTC	CASSLDAPREGGYEQYF
-	TRBV4-1	TRBJ2-1	17	TRBD2	TGCGCCAGCAGCCAAGATCGAGCGGGAAGCTCCTACAATGAGCAGTTCTTC	CASSQDRAGSSYNEQFF
once	TRBV28	TRBJ2-1	17	-	TGTGCCAGCAGTTTACGCCACAGGGCCCCGGTGTTCGAGGGGCAGTTCTTC	CASSLRHRAPVFEGQFF
-	TRBV7-2	TRBJ2-7	15	-	TGTGCCAGCAGCTTAGCGGCTACCCCCGTCTACGAGCAGTACTTC	CASSLAATPVYEQYF
-	TRBV4-3	TRBJ2-1	15	-	TGCGCCAGCAGCCAAGGGAGCAGGGGTGCCAATGAGCAGTTCTTC	CASSQGSRGANEQFF
once	TRBV6-1	TRBJ2-5	14	TRBD1	TGTGCCAGCAGCGACAGGGGTGGTGTAGAGACCCAGTACTTC	CASSDRGGVETQYF
-	TRBV27	TRBJ2-2	20	TRBD2	TGTGCCAGCAGTACCCTGGAGGGACTAGCGGGAGGGATGAGTGGCGGGGAGCTGTTTTTT	CASSTLEGLAGGMSGGELFF
-	TRBV6-5	TRBJ2-5	13	-	TGTGCCAGCAGTTCCGCGACCGGGGAGACCCAGTACTTC	CASSSATGETQYF